These T cell receptor beta chains were read from a single sample in a study of PD-L1 blockade in urothelial cancer. TCRdb keeps only in-frame clones here, not all; method: immunoSEQ multiplex PCR. This table holds more than 45,000 clones, roughly 86% found once. The starting material was PBMCs, obtained around atezolizumab (anti-PD-L1) treatment. The origin of the receptors is a man in his sixties with urothelial cancer. Each CDR3 is given with its conserved first and last residue. The D gene is left open where the match is weak. Not all rows give a size; the values are once, few, many and, for expanded clones, a class.

clone_size	v_call	cdr3_length	j_call	d_call	cdr3_nt	cdr3_aa
NA	TRBV6-5	13	TRBJ1-4	NA	TGTGCCAGCAGTTACTCAGCCACTGAAAAACTGTTTTTT	CASSYSATEKLFF
few	TRBV7-3	13	TRBJ2-2	NA	TGTGCCAGCGCCAAGGGGGGGACCGGGGAGCTGTTTTTT	CASAKGGTGELFF
NA	TRBV7-2	15	TRBJ2-1	TRBD2	TGTGCCAGCAGCCGGCTAGCGGGGTACTACAATGAGCAGTTCTTC	CASSRLAGYYNEQFF
NA	TRBV4-3	15	TRBJ2-5	TRBD2	TGCGCCAGCAGCCAAGAGGAATCTAGCGGGAGGACCCAGTACTTC	CASSQEESSGRTQYF
NA	TRBV28	16	TRBJ1-1	NA	TGTGCCAGCAGCTTCCCCGCAGACAGGCGGAACACTGAAGCTTTCTTT	CASSFPADRRNTEAFF
few	TRBV7-9	14	TRBJ1-1	NA	TGTGCCAGCAGCTTAGCAGGGGTTCGAACTGAAGCTTTCTTT	CASSLAGVRTEAFF
NA	TRBV19	14	TRBJ1-4	NA	TGTGCCAGTAGTATTACAGGCGGGGGTGAAAAACTGTTTTTT	CASSITGGGEKLFF
NA	TRBV5-1	14	TRBJ1-2	TRBD1	TGCGCCAGCAGCTTCTCTGGACAGGTTAATGGCTACACCTTC	CASSFSGQVNGYTF
NA	TRBV11-2	15	TRBJ2-3	NA	TGTGCCAGCAAGAGGGCTCCCCGAAGGGCAGATACGCAGTATTTT	CASKRAPRRADTQYF
NA	TRBV7-2	15	TRBJ2-7	TRBD1	TGTGCCAGCAGCTTACGGGACAGGGGGCCTTACGAGCAGTACTTC	CASSLRDRGPYEQYF
few	TRBV5-6	13	TRBJ1-1	NA	TGTGCCAGCAGCCACCTCAGGGGTACTGAAGCTTTCTTT	CASSHLRGTEAFF
NA	TRBV12-1	13	TRBJ2-2	NA	TGTGCCAGCAGCACGTACAGGTCCGGGGAGCTGTTTTTT	CASSTYRSGELFF
NA	TRBV10-3	17	TRBJ1-2	TRBD1	TGTGCCATCTATGGCTTGGGACAGGGGCCTTCTAACTATGGCTACACCTTC	CAIYGLGQGPSNYGYTF
NA	TRBV6-1	14	TRBJ2-7	NA	TGTGCCAGCTTACTACCGGGTTCCTCCTACGAGCAGTACTTC	CASLLPGSSYEQYF
NA	TRBV5-1	17	TRBJ2-7	TRBD1	TGCGCCAGCAGCCCACTCGTTCCGGGACAGGGGGCTTACGAGCAGTACTTC	CASSPLVPGQGAYEQYF
NA	TRBV7-2	15	TRBJ2-3	TRBD2	TGTGCCAGCAGCTGGACTAGCGTAAGCACAGATACGCAGTATTTT	CASSWTSVSTDTQYF
NA	TRBV2	12	TRBJ1-5	NA	TGTGCCACTACGGGAGGGAATCAGCCCCAGCATTTT	CATTGGNQPQHF
NA	TRBV6-1	11	TRBJ2-7	NA	TGTGCCAGCAGTGAACTAGCGTTTTCTTACTTC	CASSELAFSYF
few	TRBV7-9	17	TRBJ2-4	TRBD1	TGTGCCAGCAGCTCCCCTCCGGGACAGATAGCCAAAAACATTCAGTACTTC	CASSSPPGQIAKNIQYF
few	TRBV4-2	16	TRBJ1-2	TRBD1	TGTGCCAGCAGCCCGACCTCCGGACAGGGGGTCTATGGCTACACCTTC	CASSPTSGQGVYGYTF
NA	TRBV6-1	13	TRBJ2-4	NA	TGTGCCTTAAGTGGGGCCTCCAAAAACATTCAGTACTTC	CALSGASKNIQYF
NA	TRBV7-3	19	TRBJ2-7	TRBD2	TGTGCCAGCAGCCACAAAACTAGCGGGGGACCGCGAAGCTCCTACGAGCAGTACTTC	CASSHKTSGGPRSSYEQYF
NA	TRBV5-1	16	TRBJ2-3	TRBD2	TGCGCCAGCAGCCCGGAAGGGCTAGCGGGGGGAGATACGCAGTATTTT	CASSPEGLAGGDTQYF
NA	TRBV28	15	TRBJ1-1	TRBD1	TGTGCCAGCAGTTTGACCGGGACAGTAAACACTGAAGCTTTCTTT	CASSLTGTVNTEAFF
NA	TRBV6-4	16	TRBJ2-7	NA	TGTGCCAGCAGTGACTCGGGCAGGGGATTGACCTACGAGCAGTACTTC	CASSDSGRGLTYEQYF
NA	TRBV2	15	TRBJ1-5	NA	TGTGCCAGCTCCTCTGAACAGGGCGGCAATCAGCCCCAGCATTTT	CASSSEQGGNQPQHF
once	TRBV9	14	TRBJ1-1	TRBD1	TGTGCCAGCAGTACGACAGGGGTGAACACTGAAGCTTTCTTT	CASSTTGVNTEAFF
NA	TRBV18	17	TRBJ1-3	NA	TGTGCCAGCTCACCACTAGGAGGTCCAGAGACTGGAAACACCATATATTTT	CASSPLGGPETGNTIYF
NA	TRBV29-1	12	TRBJ2-3	NA	TGCAGCGTTGGGAGTAGCACAGATACGCAGTATTTT	CSVGSSTDTQYF